This TCR beta chain came from a study of T cells in Graves' hyperthyroidism and ophthalmopathy. Study-wide findings and caveats: Blood also showed most of the thyroid clonotypes that were expanded above 0.001.

Regions amplified from RNA transcripts were the TCR beta CDR3 regions. First-round RT-PCR with HTBI primers amplified the TCR CDR3 region. One entry per CDR3 protein, called by TCRdb with MiXCR from the multiplex PCR reads. Of around 440,000 distinct CDR3 sequences listed, roughly 14% are singletons. The CDR3 totals 16 residues. The V gene's germline CDR1 is MNHEY and CDR2 SVGAGI. V dropped 0 bases and J dropped 4 bases, with 13 bases sitting between them. Diagnoses were established using clinical symptoms, serum thyroxine and TRAb, thyroid ultrasound and orbital computed tomography. Only a few counts were recorded for this clonotype. Its antigen is unknown.

Sequencing used blood. The receptor was derived from a woman younger than 30 with Graves' hyperthyroidism. This chain links TRBV6-5 with TRBJ1-3; possible D gene TRBD1, 6 bases. In DNA form, the CDR3 reads TGTGCCAGCAGTTACTCGGGACATTTCGGGGGAAACACCATATATTTT. It translates to CASSYSGHFGGNTIYF.